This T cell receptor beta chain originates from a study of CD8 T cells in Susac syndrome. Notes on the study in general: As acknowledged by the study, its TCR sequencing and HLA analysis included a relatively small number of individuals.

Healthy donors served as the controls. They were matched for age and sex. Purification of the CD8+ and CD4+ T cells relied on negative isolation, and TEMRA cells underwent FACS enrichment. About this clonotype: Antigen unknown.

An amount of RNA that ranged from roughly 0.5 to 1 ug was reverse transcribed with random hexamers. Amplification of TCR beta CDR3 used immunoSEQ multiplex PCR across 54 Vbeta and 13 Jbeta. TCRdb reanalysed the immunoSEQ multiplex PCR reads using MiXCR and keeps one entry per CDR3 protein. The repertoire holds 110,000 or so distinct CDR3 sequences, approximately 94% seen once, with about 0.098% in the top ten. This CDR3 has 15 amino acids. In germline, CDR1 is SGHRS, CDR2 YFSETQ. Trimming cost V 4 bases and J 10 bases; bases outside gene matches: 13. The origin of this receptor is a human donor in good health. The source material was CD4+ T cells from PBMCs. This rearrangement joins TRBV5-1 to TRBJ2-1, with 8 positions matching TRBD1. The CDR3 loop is CASSLQGEALREQFF. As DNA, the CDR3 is TGCGCCAGCAGCCTACAGGGGGAGGCCTTACGGGAGCAGTTCTTC.